These 23 T cell receptor beta chains originate from one sample sequenced in a study of cytomegalovirus exposure and HLA in healthy donors. In the PCR, 60 Vbeta and 13 Jbeta primers were used. Using immunoSEQ multiplex PCR, the repertoire was profiled, and TCRdb retains in-frame clones only, with some absent. The sample has about 170,000 clones, 75% to 85% seen once. The sequenced sample consisted of PBMCs. The receptors were sampled from a woman aged 18-29 years in good health and CMV-seronegative.

This clone was detected only a few times. V and J are TRBV5-8 and TRBJ2-5; possibly TRBD1 for D (6 bases). The V gene lost 0 bases and the J gene lost 7 bases, with 10 bases spanning the gap. Per the germline V gene, CDR1 is SGHTS and CDR2 is YDEGEE. The CDR3 runs to 13 residues. The CDR3 sequence is CASSLEGVGTQYF. The DNA of the CDR3 is TGTGCCAGCAGCTTGGAGGGGGTAGGGACCCAGTACTTC.

This clone occurred once. Here the CDR3 reads CASSPRSREQYF. The DNA for the CDR3 is TGTGCCAGCAGCCCCAGGTCACGGGAGCAGTACTTC. The chain has TRBV13 and TRBJ2-7; no clear D. Germline values: CDR1 PRHDT, CDR2 FYEKMQ (reference sequence). The CDR3 spans 12 residues. The V end was cut by 5 bases, the J end by 7 bases, with 12 bases between.

This clone has more than one count but fewer than ten. The rearrangement uses TRBV6-5 and TRBJ1-5, with D unresolved. Germline assignment: CDR1 MNHEY and CDR2 SVGAGI. The CDR3 has 14 residues. The V gene lost 8 bases and the J gene lost 6 bases, with 17 bases spanning the gap. CDR3 nucleotides: TGTGCCAGCGGGTGGCCGGGGTACGTTCAGCCCCAGCATTTT. Translating gives CASGWPGYVQPQHF.

The chain links TRBV10-2 to TRBJ2-1; 9 nucleotides match TRBD2. V dropped 7 bases and J dropped 8; count of bases not matched to a gene: 9. CDR3 length equals 14 residues. CDR1 is WSHSY, CDR2 SAAADI, per germline. The CDR3 reads CASKDSGRGHEQFF. CDR3 nucleotide sequence: TGCGCCAGCAAGGATAGCGGGAGAGGGCATGAGCAGTTCTTC.

The chain employs TRBV7-8 and TRBJ1-1; possibly TRBD1 for D (5 bases). Germline values: CDR1 SGHVS, CDR2 FQNEAQ. The V gene lost 2 bases and the J gene lost 2 bases, with 15 bases spanning the gap. The CDR3 spans 16 residues. The CDR3 spells CASSLLSQGTNTEAFF. In DNA form, the CDR3 reads TGTGCCAGCAGCTTACTTTCCCAGGGAACCAACACTGAAGCTTTCTTT.

The chain employs TRBV2 and TRBJ2-5, with D perhaps matching TRBD2 (6 bases). Germline values: CDR1 SNHLY, CDR2 FYNNEI. Trimming pared 8 bases from V and 1 base from J, leaving 17 bases between. The CDR3 has 15 residues. This CDR3 is CASLVLTSSQETQYF. The DNA of the CDR3 is TGTGCCAGCCTTGTATTGACTAGTTCCCAAGAGACCCAGTACTTC.

This chain links TRBV7-9 with TRBJ2-5; no definite D call. The better agreement between TRBJ2-7 and the DNA end casts doubt on the J call. This CDR3 is 14 amino acids long. Germline CDR1 SEHNR, CDR2 FQNEAQ (reference sequence). The CDR3 bases are TGTGCCAGCAGCCCCGCCTTGAGTATCTACGAGCAGTACTTC. Its protein product is CASSPALSIYEQYF.

V and J are TRBV21-1 and TRBJ1-2. TRBV21-1 represents a pseudogene. The CDR3 consists of 14 residues. As DNA, the CDR3 is TGTGCCAGCAGCAAACCTGGGGGGGCCTATGGCTACACCTTC. Protein sequence: CASSKPGGAYGYTF.

DNA of the CDR3: TGCGCCAGCAGCGAAAGGACAGGGGGAGATACGCAGTATTTT. It codes for CASSERTGGDTQYF. This chain links TRBV5-1 with TRBJ2-3; 10 nucleotides match TRBD1. CDR1 is SGHRS, CDR2 YFSETQ, per germline. This CDR3 is built from 14 residues. Unmatched junction bases numbered 4, after V lost 4 bases and J lost 5 bases. The whole variable domain, remainder taken from reference TRBV5-1 and TRBJ2-3, is KAGVTQTPRYLIKTRGQQVTLSCSPISGHRSVSWYQQTPGQGLQFLFEYFSETQRNKGNFPGRFSGRQFSNSRSEMNVSTLELGDSALYLCASSERTGGDTQYFGPGTRLTVL.

The chain employs TRBV27 and TRBJ1-2; TRBD1 is a possible D gene (5 bases). Deletions cut 3 bases from V and 4 bases from J, with 15 bases between. Germline V gene lookup returns CDR1 MNHEY and CDR2 SMNVEV (reference sequence). This CDR3 is built from 15 residues. The CDR3 DNA is TGTGCCAGCAGTTTTTTCGGGTCACAGGCCTATGGCTACACCTTC. Encoded protein: CASSFFGSQAYGYTF.

The CDR3 spells CASSLRGAQAFF. In DNA, the CDR3 is TGTGCCAGCAGCTTGAGAGGAGCTCAAGCTTTCTTT. The chain is built from TRBV5-6 and TRBJ1-1, with D hard to call. V gave up 1 base and J gave up 9 bases, with 10 bases separating them. The CDR3 consists of 12 residues. CDR1 is SGHDT, CDR2 YYEEEE, per germline. The whole variable domain, remainder taken from reference TRBV5-6 and TRBJ1-1, is DAGVTQSPTHLIKTRGQQVTLRCSPKSGHDTVSWYQQALGQGPQFIFQYYEEEERQRGNFPDRFSGHQFPNYSSELNVNALLLGDSALYLCASSLRGAQAFFGQGTRLTVV.

V and J are TRBV6-1 and TRBJ1-3, with 7 bases that match TRBD1. The V segment lost 4 bases and the J segment 4 bases; nucleotides outside the gene matches: 13. This CDR3 is 17 amino acids long. Germline assignment: CDR1 MNHNS and CDR2 SASEGT. CDR3 sequence (DNA): TGTGCCAGCAGTGCCCCGGGGACAGCCTGGAAGGGAAACACCATATATTTT. Translating it yields CASSAPGTAWKGNTIYF.

V is TRBV11-1 and J is TRBJ2-3; a possible D gene is TRBD1 (6 bases). V lost 4 bases and J 5 bases, leaving 16 bases between the germline ends. This CDR3 contains 15 residues. CDR1 is SGHAT and CDR2 is FQDESV in the germline V gene (reference sequence). The CDR3 DNA sequence: TGTGCCAGCAGCTACTGGACAGCCCGCGGAGATACGCAGTATTTT. It is translated as CASSYWTARGDTQYF. Using reference TRBV11-1 and TRBJ2-3 for the parts outside the CDR3, the full variable domain is EAEVAQSPRYKITEKSQAVAFWCDPISGHATLYWYRQILGQGPELLVQFQDESVVDDSQLPKDRFSAERLKGVDSTLKIQPAELGDSAMYLCASSYWTARGDTQYFGPGTRLTVL.

The CDR3 DNA reads as TGTGCCAGCAGTGAACGGAGGGGCAGCTATGGGGCTGAAGCTTTCTTT. It specifies CASSERRGSYGAEAFF. V usage is TRBV6-1 and J usage is TRBJ1-1; TRBD1 might be the D (5 bases). V shed 2 bases and J shed 6 bases, with 19 bases lying between them. Germline-derived CDR1 and CDR2 are MNHNS and SASEGT. This CDR3 has 16 amino acids.

In DNA form, the CDR3 reads TGTGCCAGCAGCCCAGGGGTCGGTTACACTGAAGCTTTCTTT. This gives the protein CASSPGVGYTEAFF. The V gene is TRBV7-7, the J gene TRBJ1-1, with a weak D call TRBD1 (6 bases). This CDR3 spans 14 amino acids. Between the trimmed V and J ends, which lost 5 bases and 3 bases, there was a span of 13 bases. Per germline, CDR1 SSHAT and CDR2 FNYEAQ (reference sequence).

The genes are TRBV5-1 and TRBJ2-2; maybe TRBD1 (5 bases). The V gene's germline CDR1 is SGHRS and CDR2 YFSETQ. CDR3 size: 12 residues. Trimming cost V 5 bases and J 10 bases, with 12 bases left between them. CDR3 in DNA: TGCGCCAGCAGTCATCAGGGTATGGAGCTGTTTTTT. It encodes CASSHQGMELFF.

The chain uses TRBV6-1 and TRBJ1-1; D unclear. The V end lost 6 bases, the J end lost 1 base, and 9 bases lay between the germline ends. Germline loops: CDR1 MNHNS, CDR2 SASEGT. This CDR3 region has 13 residues. The CDR3 region has the DNA TGTGCCAGCAGGCGAGACTGGAACACTGAAGCTTTCTTT. Amino acids: CASRRDWNTEAFF.

V usage is TRBV7-2 and J usage is TRBJ2-3, with 15 bases identical to TRBD2. This CDR3 comprises 17 residues. CDR1 and CDR2 from the germline V gene are SGHTA and FQGNSA. V trimming: 3 bases; J trimming: 4 bases; junction bases outside the gene matches: 5. In nucleotides, the CDR3 is TGTGCCAGCAGCTTGGGACTAGCGGGGGGTCGAGCAGATACGCAGTATTTT. Its translation is CASSLGLAGGRADTQYF.

V gene TRBV7-9 combines with J gene TRBJ1-2; a possible D gene is TRBD1 (5 bases). V lost 4 bases and J 5 bases, leaving 20 bases between the germline ends. Germline V lookup: CDR1 SEHNR, CDR2 FQNEAQ (reference sequence). CDR3 length: 16 residues. In DNA, the CDR3 is TGTGCCAGCAGCTCTAAGGGCGGAGGGGAATGGTATGGCTACACCTTC. Protein: CASSSKGGGEWYGYTF.

In its sample, this clone was seen a few times. This rearrangement joins TRBV5-1 to TRBJ2-4; TRBD1 agrees at 7 bases. J was trimmed by 4 bases and V by 4 bases; bases with no gene match: 11. CDR3 length: 16 amino acids. From germline, CDR1 is SGHRS and CDR2 YFSETQ. CDR3 in amino acids: CASSDLSRDRKNIQYF. The DNA of the CDR3 is TGCGCCAGCAGCGACTTATCCCGGGACAGAAAAAACATTCAGTACTTC.

This chain joins TRBV9 and TRBJ1-1; no clear D gene. The CDR3 runs to 15 residues. The germline CDR1 and CDR2 sequences are SGDLS and YYNGEE. V was cut by 0 bases and J by 4 bases, with 13 bases left in between. This CDR3 reads CASSVEAGVRTEAFF. CDR3 nucleotides: TGTGCCAGCAGCGTAGAGGCGGGAGTCCGCACTGAAGCTTTCTTT.

The V and J genes are TRBV4-1 and TRBJ2-2; D is possibly TRBD1 (6 bases). Germline CDR1 MGHRA, CDR2 YSYEKL. The CDR3 sequence is 14 residues long. V lost 2 bases and J 7 bases, leaving 11 bases between the germline ends. Written as DNA, the CDR3 is TGCGCCAGCAGCCAAATTGGGGGCGGCGGGGAGCTGTTTTTT. This codes for CASSQIGGGGELFF.

The chain recombines TRBV6-1 with TRBJ2-7; D perhaps matches TRBD1 (5 bases). CDR3 length: 13 residues. Trimming stripped 2 bases from V and 3 bases from J, with 8 bases between. The V gene's germline CDR1 is MNHNS and CDR2 SASEGT. The CDR3 loop reads CASSERGVYEQYF. The CDR3 region has the DNA TGTGCCAGCAGTGAAAGGGGCGTCTACGAGCAGTACTTC.